These 6 T cell receptor beta chains share one sample of origin, sequenced in a study of OX40 agonist ivuxolimab in advanced cancers. Only in-frame clones appear in the TCRdb table, and some are missing; sequencing was by immunoSEQ multiplex PCR. This sample has about 83,000 clones, with around 84% found just once. This sample comprised CD4+ or CD8+ T cells sorted from blood, obtained in a trial of the OX40 agonist ivuxolimab. The receptors stem from an adult with an advanced solid tumor such as melanoma, head and neck, liver or kidney cancer.

The sample holds a few counts of this clone. The chain carries TRBV14 and TRBJ1-2; weak D call: TRBD1 (6 bases). CDR1 SGHDN and CDR2 FVKESK come from the germline V gene. V dropped 4 bases and J dropped 3 bases, with 12 bases sitting between them. The CDR3 covers 14 residues. CDR3 region: CASSLTGQYYGYTF. For the CDR3, the DNA is TGTGCCAGCAGCCTAACAGGACAGTACTATGGCTACACCTTC. The full variable domain, with the rest looked up from reference TRBV14 and TRBJ1-2, is EAGVTQFPSHSVIEKGQTVTLRCDPISGHDNLYWYRRVMGKEIKFLLHFVKESKQDESGMPNNRFLAERTGGTYSTLKVQPAELEDSGVYFCASSLTGQYYGYTFGSGTRLTVV.

The count of this clone is one. CDR3 loop: CASSMWASGAYEQYF. CDR3 DNA: TGTGCCAGTAGTATGTGGGCTAGCGGAGCCTACGAGCAGTACTTC. The chain joins TRBV19 to TRBJ2-7, with 7 bases lining up with TRBD2. The germline V gene encodes CDR1 LNHDA and CDR2 SQIVND (reference sequence). V was pared by 3 bases and J by 2 bases, with 7 bases of the junction left unmatched. There are 15 residues in the CDR3.

The chain couples TRBV6-6 to TRBJ1-2, with TRBD1 as a possible D gene (5 bases). In germline, CDR1 is MNHNY, CDR2 SVGAGI (reference sequence). The CDR3 sequence is 12 residues long. V was pared by 4 bases and J by 5 bases, with 8 bases between. In DNA form, the CDR3 reads TGTGCCAGCAGTTCGACAGAGTATGGCTACACCTTC. Encoded protein: CASSSTEYGYTF.

This clone appeared once. The chain employs TRBV9 and TRBJ2-3, with TRBD2 matching over 9 bases. V dropped 4 bases and J dropped 2; count of bases not matched to a gene: 5. This CDR3 contains 15 residues. Germline values: CDR1 SGDLS, CDR2 YYNGEE. This CDR3 is CASSFRLADTDTQYF. The DNA for the CDR3 is TGTGCCAGCAGCTTCCGACTAGCGGACACAGATACGCAGTATTTT.

The rearrangement links TRBV29-1 to TRBJ1-1; no clear D gene. Trimming cost V 7 bases and J 1 base, with 16 bases left between them. The germline V gene has CDR1 SQVTM and CDR2 ANQGSEA. The CDR3 has 14 residues. The DNA of the CDR3 is TGCAGCGCGCAAGGTATACAAGGGAACACTGAAGCTTTCTTT. Its protein is CSAQGIQGNTEAFF.

This chain links TRBV19 with TRBJ1-3; D might be TRBD1 (6 bases). Germline V gives CDR1 LNHDA, CDR2 SQIVND (reference sequence). Trimming stripped 7 bases from V and 4 bases from J, with 11 bases between. The length of the CDR3 is 13 residues. The CDR3 loop reads CASTRGLGNTIYF. CDR3 nucleotides: TGTGCCAGTACAAGGGGGTTGGGAAACACCATATATTTT.